This TCR beta chain was retrieved from a study of PD-1 blockade in classical Hodgkin lymphoma. Findings of the study overall: Complete responders had baseline diversity similar to newly diagnosed patients.

In germline, CDR1 is MGHDK, CDR2 SYGVNS. The CDR3 extends over 16 amino acids. The V and J ends lost 3 bases and 0 bases respectively, with 12 bases between them. Sequencing used immunoSEQ multiplex PCR; TCRdb keeps in-frame clones, though not all of them. The profile shows more than 140,000 clones, approximately 80% of them singletons. Each of the patients experienced relapse following autologous stem cell transplantation, and their brentuximab vedotin exposure differed. Concerning this clone itself: As yet, its antigen is unknown.

This chain joins TRBV25-1 and TRBJ1-3, with D maybe TRBD1 (5 bases). The sample here was peripheral blood mononuclear cells (PBMCs), taken before the second cycle of nivolumab. The clonotype was recovered from a human donor with classical Hodgkin lymphoma. CDR3 sequence (DNA): TGTGCCAGCAGTGAGGTGGGGCCACCCTCTGGAAACACCATATATTTT. It is translated as CASSEVGPPSGNTIYF.